These 10 T cell receptor beta chains were all obtained from the same sample, sequenced in a study of Tregs in tolerant kidney transplant recipients. Sequencing was performed with immunoSEQ multiplex PCR; in TCRdb, only in-frame clones are kept and a portion is missing. The table shows hundreds of thousands of clones, with about 80% occurring only once. Material for sequencing was CD4+ T cells from blood. These TCRs come from a human donor in good health.

This chain links TRBV19 with TRBJ1-5; D perhaps matches TRBD1 (5 bases). The length of the CDR3 is 13 residues. In germline, CDR1 is LNHDA, CDR2 SQIVND (reference sequence). V lost 11 bases and J lost 5, with 16 bases in between. The CDR3 nucleotides are TGTGCCGTGGGGGTTGTGAACTATCAGCCCCAGCATTTT. Its protein is CAVGVVNYQPQHF.

The chain recombines TRBV5-4 with TRBJ2-1; 9 bases agree with TRBD1. Germline CDR1 and CDR2: SGHNT and YYREEE (reference sequence). There are 15 residues in the CDR3. V gave up 1 base and J gave up 2 bases; unmatched junction bases: 1. CDR3 amino acids: CASSLRQGAYNEQFF. CDR3 sequence (DNA): TGTGCCAGCAGCTTGAGACAGGGGGCCTACAATGAGCAGTTCTTC.

The chain recombines TRBV21-1 with TRBJ2-5; the table's D call, TRBD2, has no DNA check behind it. TRBV21-1 is tagged as a pseudogene. CDR3 length: 15 amino acids. Written as DNA, the CDR3 is TGTGCCAGCAGCAAAGGGAGGGGCAGTAAAGAGACCCAGTACTTC. Translated, it gives CASSKGRGSKETQYF.

The chain combines TRBV4-1 with TRBJ2-1; 11 bases line up with TRBD2. CDR1 and CDR2 (germline): MGHRA, YSYEKL. V lost 5 bases, J lost 9 bases, and 9 bases stayed unmatched. This CDR3 is built from 15 residues. The CDR3 region is CASSLLAGVLGEQFF. CDR3 nucleotides: TGCGCCAGCAGCTTACTAGCGGGAGTTCTCGGTGAGCAGTTCTTC.

The chain uses TRBV7-9 and TRBJ1-3; maybe TRBD1 (5 bases). This CDR3 is built from 14 residues. Germline V lookup: CDR1 SEHNR, CDR2 FQNEAQ (reference sequence). V lost 6 bases to trimming and J lost 3 bases, with 12 bases between them. CDR3 bases: TGTGCCAGCAGGAAAGGCAGGGATGGAAACACCATATATTTT. Protein: CASRKGRDGNTIYF.

The V call is TRBV6-5, the J call TRBJ2-3, with a possible D match to TRBD2 (5 bases). Germline V lookup: CDR1 MNHEY, CDR2 SVGAGI. This CDR3 comprises 13 residues. Trimming removed 5 bases at V and 3 bases at J, with 9 bases between. CDR3 residues: CASSPGVTDTQYF. CDR3 DNA sequence: TGTGCCAGCAGTCCCGGGGTAACAGATACGCAGTATTTT.

The chain recombines TRBV10-1 with TRBJ1-1; possibly TRBD1 for D (5 bases). Trimming pared 3 bases from V and 4 bases from J, leaving 12 bases between. The germline gives CDR1 WNHNN, CDR2 SYGVQD (reference sequence). CDR3 length: 14 amino acids. CDR3 nucleotide sequence: TGCGCCAGCAGTGAAAGACAGAGGGGCACTGAAGCTTTCTTT. As protein: CASSERQRGTEAFF.

The chain has TRBV14 and TRBJ1-2; 9 bases are shared with TRBD1. V gave up 5 bases and J gave up 4 bases; unmatched junction bases: 8. Germline assignment: CDR1 SGHDN and CDR2 FVKESK. The CDR3 has 15 amino acids. The CDR3 nucleotides read TGTGCCAGCAGCTTCTGGACAGGGGAGTCCTATGGCTACACCTTC. This codes for CASSFWTGESYGYTF.

The J gene is TRBJ2-1, the V gene TRBV5-4, with D perhaps TRBD2 (5 bases). The CDR3 extends over 15 amino acids. The V gene's germline CDR1 is SGHNT and CDR2 YYREEE (reference sequence). V was pared by 1 base and J by 6 bases, with 14 bases between. The CDR3 loop reads CASSLNSGSVNEQFF. CDR3 nucleotide sequence: TGTGCCAGCAGCTTGAATTCGGGATCTGTCAATGAGCAGTTCTTC.

The rearrangement joins TRBV5-4 to TRBJ2-3; D not certain. The CDR3 loop spans 14 amino acids. CDR1 and CDR2 (germline): SGHNT, YYREEE (reference sequence). Between the trimmed V and J ends, which lost 6 bases and 4 bases, there was a span of 15 bases. The CDR3 spells CASTLRHVADTQYF. CDR3 sequence (DNA): TGTGCCAGCACCCTGAGGCATGTAGCAGATACGCAGTATTTT.